This TCR beta chain comes out of a study of CD8 T cells in Susac syndrome. Germline V lookup: CDR1 LNHNV, CDR2 YYDKDF (reference sequence). This CDR3 is built from 15 residues. V was shortened by 2 bases and J by 6 bases, with 13 bases between the two germline ends. With random hexamers, reverse transcription was performed on roughly 0.45 to 1 ug of RNA. TCRdb used MiXCR to reprocess the immunoSEQ multiplex PCR reads, holding one entry per CDR3 protein. The repertoire consists of 150,000 to 200,000 distinct CDR3 sequences, with about 95% occurring once and the leading ten covering around 0.16%. Sequences were obtained from CD8+ T cells from PBMCs. The clonotype originates from a human donor with multiple sclerosis. This chain connects TRBV15 to TRBJ1-4; perhaps TRBD1 as D (6 bases). CDR3 amino acids: CATSRNTRTDEKLFF. As DNA, the CDR3 is TGTGCCACCAGCAGAAACACCAGGACAGATGAAAAACTGTTTTTT. The full variable domain, rest sourced from reference TRBV15 and TRBJ1-4, is DAMVIQNPRYQVTQFGKPVTLSCSQTLNHNVMYWYQQKSSQAPKLLFHYYDKDFNNEADTPDNFQSRRPNTSFCFLDIRSPGLGDTAMYLCATSRNTRTDEKLFFGSGTQLSVL.